These T cell receptor beta chains were read from a single sample in a study of shared clonotypes between healthy human individuals. The table came from immunoSEQ multiplex PCR; TCRdb's copy has only in-frame clones and leaves some out. The table lists some 500,000 clones, less than 96% of them singletons. Material: naive CD4+ T cells sorted from blood. The receptor source for this set is a woman aged 25 to 39 in good health. The CDR3 runs from the conserved cysteine through the conserved F or W. D genes are given only for firm matches.

DNA | CDR3 | V | D | J
TGTGCCAGTAGTATTGTCAGGGATCAGCCCCAGCATTTT | CASSIVRDQPQHF | TRBV19 | - | TRBJ1-5
TGTGCCATCAGTACCGGACAGAGCACAGATACGCAGTATTTT | CAISTGQSTDTQYF | TRBV10-3 | - | TRBJ2-3
TGTGCCAGCTCCCGCGGGACAGGGGAAACCTATGGCTACACCTTC | CASSRGTGETYGYTF | TRBV18 | TRBD1 | TRBJ1-2
TGTGCCACCAGGGGGGCGTCCGCTCCCAACACCGGGGAGCTGTTTTTT | CATRGASAPNTGELFF | TRBV15 | - | TRBJ2-2
TGTGCCAGCAACATGAACACTGAAGCTTTCTTT | CASNMNTEAFF | TRBV5-4 | - | TRBJ1-1
TGTGCCATCAGTGAGAGGGATAGATCAGAGCAGTACTTC | CAISERDRSEQYF | TRBV10-3 | - | TRBJ2-7
TGCAGCGTTGTTATCGGGACTAATGAGCAGTTCTTC | CSVVIGTNEQFF | TRBV29-1 | - | TRBJ2-1
TGTGCCAGCTCACCGATGGAGTCTAGCGGATACGAGCAGTACTTC | CASSPMESSGYEQYF | TRBV18 | TRBD2 | TRBJ2-7
TGCGCCAGCAGCCCCGGGGGGGCGTCCCAAGAGACCCAGTACTTC | CASSPGGASQETQYF | TRBV5-1 | TRBD2 | TRBJ2-5
TGTGCCAGCTCCCAGTGGGGGGGTTCCACAGATACGCAGTATTTT | CASSQWGGSTDTQYF | TRBV28 | TRBD2 | TRBJ2-3
TGTGCCAGCAGTCCAACCGGGACAAGAGAGCAGTTCTTC | CASSPTGTREQFF | TRBV27 | - | TRBJ2-1
TGCGCCAGCAGCTCACCAGGACTAGCGGGTGGAACCGGGGAGCTGTTTTTT | CASSSPGLAGGTGELFF | TRBV5-1 | TRBD2 | TRBJ2-2
TGTGCCAGCAGCTTTGACAGGGGAGAGCCCCAGCATTTT | CASSFDRGEPQHF | TRBV5-8 | TRBD1 | TRBJ1-5
TGCGCCAGCAGCCACGAAGACAGAAAGGGTGACTATGGCTACACCTTC | CASSHEDRKGDYGYTF | TRBV4-1 | - | TRBJ1-2
TGTGCCAGCAGCGAGGGAACAGGGTCTTGGGGCACTGAAGCTTTCTTT | CASSEGTGSWGTEAFF | TRBV5-4 | - | TRBJ1-1
TGTGCCAGCAGCTTCGAATTTAGGACAGGGGCCGAGCAGTACTTC | CASSFEFRTGAEQYF | TRBV7-9 | TRBD1 | TRBJ2-7
TGTGCCAGCTCACAGGGGACAGCTAATCAGCCCCAGCATTTT | CASSQGTANQPQHF | TRBV18 | TRBD1 | TRBJ1-5